This record concerns one T cell receptor (beta chain) sequence. Its antigen remains unidentified. The data belong to a study of beta chain features in type 1 diabetes. Study at large: The number of sorted cells examined across all samples was under 130,000,000. Findings and caveats of the study: Shorter TCRB CDR3s, moderately but significantly so, marked every one of the four CD4+ subsets in Type 1 diabetes patients.

Populations obtained by sorting all exceeded 98% purity. Isolated RNA was reverse transcribed in full, so expressed TCRB transcripts were sequenced. About 3.3 million reads, on average, came from each naive, central memory and regulatory T cell sample. Clones were sequenced by immunoSEQ multiplex PCR, and TCRdb holds only the in-frame ones, with some missing. The sample consists of about 180,000 clones, around 7.8% of them appearing once. Trimming at V came to 3 bases and at J to 3 bases, leaving 3 bases not matched to a gene. Germline V gene lookup returns CDR1 SGHRS and CDR2 YFSETQ. The CDR3 contains 15 residues.

The sequenced sample consisted of central memory CD4+ T cells from blood. The chain combines TRBV5-1 with TRBJ2-3; 11 bases fit TRBD1. The clonotype originates from a woman between 35 and 50 years old with type 1 diabetes. The CDR3 bases are TGCGCCAGCAGCTCAGGACAGGGGGCGACAGATACGCAGTATTTT. It yields the protein CASSSGQGATDTQYF.